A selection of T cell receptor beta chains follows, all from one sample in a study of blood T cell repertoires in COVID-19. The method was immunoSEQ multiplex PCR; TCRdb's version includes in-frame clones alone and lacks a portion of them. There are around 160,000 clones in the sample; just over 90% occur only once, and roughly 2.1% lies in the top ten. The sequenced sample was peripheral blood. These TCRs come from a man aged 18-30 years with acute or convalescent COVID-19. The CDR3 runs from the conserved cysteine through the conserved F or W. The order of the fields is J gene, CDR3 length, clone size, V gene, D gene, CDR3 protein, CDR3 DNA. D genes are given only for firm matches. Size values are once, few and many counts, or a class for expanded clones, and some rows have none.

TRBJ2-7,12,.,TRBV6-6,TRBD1,CASSQGQGKQYF,TGTGCCAGCAGCCAGGGACAGGGGAAGCAGTACTTC
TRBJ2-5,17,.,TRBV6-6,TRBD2,CASSRLAGVYPPETQYF,TGTGCCAGCAGCCGACTAGCGGGAGTGTACCCGCCAGAGACCCAGTACTTC
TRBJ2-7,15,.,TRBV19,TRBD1,CASSIPGGATYEQYF,TGTGCCAGTAGTATACCAGGGGGAGCTACCTACGAGCAGTACTTC
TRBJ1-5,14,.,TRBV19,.,CASSADFGNQPQHF,TGTGCCAGTAGCGCTGACTTTGGCAATCAGCCCCAGCATTTT
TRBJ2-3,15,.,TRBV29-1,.,CSVERQVESPDTQYF,TGCAGCGTTGAGCGACAGGTAGAGAGTCCAGATACGCAGTATTTT
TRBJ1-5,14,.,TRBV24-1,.,CASEFDSSNQPQHF,TGTGCCTCAGAATTTGACAGTAGCAATCAGCCCCAGCATTTT
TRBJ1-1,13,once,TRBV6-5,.,CASRSTGTTEAFF,TGTGCCAGCAGATCAACAGGGACCACTGAAGCTTTCTTT
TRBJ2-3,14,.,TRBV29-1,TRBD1,CSAQDRGWADTQYF,TGCAGCGCCCAGGACAGGGGTTGGGCAGATACGCAGTATTTT
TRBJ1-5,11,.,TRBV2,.,CASSGEGPQHF,TGTGCCAGCAGTGGTGAGGGACCCCAGCATTTT
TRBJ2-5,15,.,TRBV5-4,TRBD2,CASSLAGEFQKTQYF,TGTGCCAGCAGCTTAGCGGGGGAGTTCCAGAAGACCCAGTACTTC
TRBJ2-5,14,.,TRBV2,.,CASTGRALRETQYF,TGTGCCAGCACGGGCAGGGCACTCCGGGAGACCCAGTACTTC
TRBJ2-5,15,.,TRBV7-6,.,CASSLETQEWETQYF,TGTGCCAGCAGCTTAGAGACACAGGAGTGGGAGACCCAGTACTTC
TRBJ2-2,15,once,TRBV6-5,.,CASSYLTRNTGELFF,TGTGCCAGCAGTTACTTGACACGGAACACCGGGGAGCTGTTTTTT
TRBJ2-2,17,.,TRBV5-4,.,CASSLARQGGNTGELFF,TGTGCCAGCAGCTTGGCTCGGCAGGGGGGGAACACCGGGGAGCTGTTTTTT
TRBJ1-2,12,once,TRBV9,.,CASSPGNYGYTF,TGTGCCAGCAGTCCCGGTAACTATGGCTACACCTTC
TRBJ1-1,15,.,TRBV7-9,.,CASSPPLSGNTEAFF,TGTGCCAGCAGCCCACCTCTATCAGGGAACACTGAAGCTTTCTTT
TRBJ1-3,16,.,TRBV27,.,CASSYFKPGSGNTIYF,TGTGCCAGCAGTTACTTCAAACCCGGCTCTGGAAACACCATATATTTT
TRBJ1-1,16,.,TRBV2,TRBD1,CASSARRGRGGTEAFF,TGTGCCAGCAGTGCCCGAAGGGGGCGAGGAGGTACTGAAGCTTTCTTT
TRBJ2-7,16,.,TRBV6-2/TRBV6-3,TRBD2,CASSSGTSGRRYEQYF,TGTGCCAGCAGTTCTGGGACTAGCGGGAGGAGGTACGAGCAGTACTTC
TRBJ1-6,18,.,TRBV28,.,CASSLTGGSTTADSPLHF,TGTGCCAGCAGCCTGACAGGAGGTTCCACCACGGCGGACTCACCCCTCCACTTT
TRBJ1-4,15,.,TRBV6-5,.,CASSPRGAGLEKLFF,TGTGCCAGCAGCCCCCGGGGGGCCGGGTTGGAAAAACTGTTTTTT
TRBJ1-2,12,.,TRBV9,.,CASSSPNYGYTF,TGTGCCAGCAGCTCTCCCAACTATGGCTACACCTTC
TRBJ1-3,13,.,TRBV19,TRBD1,CASSRDRGNTIYF,TGTGCCAGTAGTAGGGACAGGGGAAACACCATATATTTT
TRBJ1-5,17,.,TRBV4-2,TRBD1,CASSQDQGQGVGQPQHF,TGTGCCAGCAGCCAAGATCAGGGACAGGGGGTTGGGCAGCCCCAGCATTTT
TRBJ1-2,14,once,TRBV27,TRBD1,CASRTGLEDYGYTF,TGTGCCAGCAGGACAGGGTTAGAAGACTATGGCTACACCTTC
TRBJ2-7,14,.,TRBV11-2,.,CASRAPGSSYEQYF,TGTGCCAGCAGGGCCCCGGGGAGCTCCTACGAGCAGTACTTC
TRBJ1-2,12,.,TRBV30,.,CAWSLREGNYTF,TGTGCCTGGAGCCTCCGTGAGGGTAACTACACCTTC
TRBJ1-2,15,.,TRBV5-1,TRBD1,CASSPEPGQGWGYTF,TGCGCCAGCAGCCCCGAACCGGGACAGGGATGGGGCTACACCTTC
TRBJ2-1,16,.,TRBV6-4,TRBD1,CASSVFGGQAQNEQFF,TGTGCCAGCAGTGTCTTTGGAGGACAGGCTCAGAATGAGCAGTTCTTC
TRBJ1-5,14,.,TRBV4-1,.,CASSQDFGNQPQHF,TGCGCCAGCAGCCAAGATTTCGGGAATCAGCCCCAGCATTTT
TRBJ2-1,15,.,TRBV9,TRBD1,CASSETGDYYNEQFF,TGTGCCAGCAGCGAAACAGGGGATTACTACAATGAGCAGTTCTTC
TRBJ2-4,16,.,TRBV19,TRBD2,CASTSGVLRGKNIQYF,TGTGCTTCAACTAGCGGGGTCCTCCGGGGCAAAAACATTCAGTACTTC
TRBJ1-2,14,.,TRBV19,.,CASSIWGEDYGYTF,TGTGCCAGTAGTATATGGGGGGAAGACTATGGCTACACCTTC
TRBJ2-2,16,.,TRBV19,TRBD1,CASSPRTGGGTGELFF,TGTGCCAGTAGTCCCCGGACAGGGGGTGGCACCGGGGAGCTGTTTTTT
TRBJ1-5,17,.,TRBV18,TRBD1,CASSPTGTGGINQPQHF,TGTGCCAGCTCACCAACCGGGACAGGGGGCATCAATCAGCCCCAGCATTTT
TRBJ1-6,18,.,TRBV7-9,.,CASSLAVPGVVGNSPLHF,TGTGCCAGCAGCTTAGCAGTCCCCGGGGTCGTCGGGAATTCACCCCTCCACTTT
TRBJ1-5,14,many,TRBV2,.,CASSEEGGNQPQHF,TGTGCCAGCAGTGAAGAGGGGGGCAATCAGCCCCAGCATTTT
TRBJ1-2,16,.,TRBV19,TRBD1,CASSPWLGRGNYGYTF,TGTGCCAGTAGCCCATGGCTGGGCAGGGGGAACTATGGCTACACCTTC
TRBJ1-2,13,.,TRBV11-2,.,CASRRPGSYGYTF,TGTGCCAGCAGGAGGCCCGGTTCCTATGGCTACACCTTC
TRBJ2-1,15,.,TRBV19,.,CASSIGGSGYNEQFF,TGTGCCAGTAGTATCGGCGGTTCGGGCTACAATGAGCAGTTCTTC
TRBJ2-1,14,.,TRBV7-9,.,CASSLALPPNEQFF,TGTGCCAGCAGCTTGGCTTTACCCCCCAATGAGCAGTTCTTC
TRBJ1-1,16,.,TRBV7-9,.,CASSLPRLSMNTEAFF,TGTGCCAGCAGCCTTCCCCGACTTAGCATGAACACTGAAGCTTTCTTT